This TCR beta chain is drawn from a study of T cell responses to AZD1222 COVID-19 vaccine. Study context: Analysis merged second doses at about 4 or about 12 weeks. Study-wide results and caveats: Spike-specific TCRs gained breadth and depth after people received two AZD1222 doses. Unmutated regions of variants are reportedly targeted by nearly half of spike-specific TCRs. Researchers took repertoire samples only after the peak T cell response had come.

Germline assignment: CDR1 LGHDT and CDR2 YNNKEL (reference sequence). The V gene lost 0 bases and the J gene lost 3 bases, with 23 bases spanning the gap. The CDR3 runs 19 residues. A word on this clone: Antigen unknown.

Libraries were prepared by immunoSEQ multiplex PCR; TCRdb keeps only in-frame clonotypes and omits some of them. Found here are more than 100,000 clones, 85% to 90% of them singletons; the top ten hold approximately 7.6%. The source material was peripheral blood, sampled on day 0 of AZD1222 vaccination. The chain joins TRBV3-1 (or the pseudogene TRBV3-2) to TRBJ1-1; D perhaps matches TRBD1 (5 bases). This sequence originates from an adult in good health. Written as DNA, the CDR3 is TGTGCCAGCAGCCAAGAAGCTACGATGGGGCCCCTGTGGGACACTGAAGCTTTCTTT. Amino acids: CASSQEATMGPLWDTEAFF.